The 15 T cell receptor beta chains given below trace back to one sample, sequenced in a study of blood T cell repertoires in COVID-19. The data were produced by immunoSEQ multiplex PCR, yet TCRdb's version contains in-frame clones alone and is incomplete. Found here are under 450,000 clones, roughly four fifths of them singletons; the top ten hold about 4.9%. Input material: PBMCs or T cells enriched from blood (not recorded which). These receptor sequences come from a woman between 50 and 59 years old who had recovered from COVID-19.

CDR3 DNA sequence: TGTGCCAGCTCAAAAGGACAGTCCGACGAAGCTTTCTTT. Its protein product is CASSKGQSDEAFF. The chain combines TRBV18 with TRBJ1-1; D might be TRBD1 (6 bases). Deletions cut 5 bases from V and 8 bases from J, with 15 bases between. The CDR3 length is 13 residues. Germline V gives CDR1 KGHSH, CDR2 LQKENI. Full variable domain (remainder filled in from reference TRBV18 and TRBJ1-1): NAGVMQNPRHLVRRRGQEARLRCSPMKGHSHVYWYRQLPEEGLKFMVYLQKENIIDESGMPKERFSAEFPKEGPSILRIQQVVRGDSAAYFCASSKGQSDEAFFGQGTRLTVV.

The V call is TRBV7-3, the J call TRBJ1-4, with 9 bases that match TRBD1. Germline CDR1 reads SGHTA; CDR2 reads FQGTGA. The J segment lost 8 bases and the V segment lost 4 bases, leaving 8 bases of the junction unmatched. This CDR3 spans 15 amino acids. CDR3 region: CASSSTGGAGEKLFF. The CDR3 region has the DNA TGTGCCAGCAGCTCAACAGGGGGCGCTGGAGAAAAACTGTTTTTT.

This clone was picked up one time. The chain is built from TRBV10-3 and TRBJ2-1; 8 nucleotides align to TRBD2. Germline CDR1 ENHRY, CDR2 SYGVKD. The V segment lost 10 bases and the J segment 9 bases; nucleotides outside the gene matches: 11. The CDR3 spans 13 residues. The CDR3 reads CATSSGGWSEQFF. The CDR3 bases are TGTGCCACCTCTTCGGGGGGGTGGTCTGAGCAGTTCTTC.

The chain has TRBV18 and TRBJ1-4, with D possibly matching TRBD1 (5 bases). Between the trimmed V and J ends, which lost 2 bases and 8 bases, there was a span of 15 bases. Looked up from germline, CDR1 is KGHSH and CDR2 is LQKENI. The CDR3 loop spans 15 amino acids. The CDR3 spells CASSPSQGLGEKLFF. CDR3 in DNA: TGTGCCAGCTCACCAAGCCAGGGATTGGGGGAAAAACTGTTTTTT.

The rearrangement joins TRBV4-2 to TRBJ2-1, with TRBD2 identical over 8 bases. In germline, CDR1 is LGHNA, CDR2 YNFKEQ. CDR3 length: 16 amino acids. Unmatched junction bases numbered 7, after V lost 1 base and J lost 5 bases. CDR3 region: CASSQVGGERDNEQFF. DNA for the CDR3: TGTGCCAGCAGCCAAGTCGGGGGGGAGAGGGACAATGAGCAGTTCTTC.

This chain uses TRBV5-4 with TRBJ2-5; 8 bases map to TRBD2. Trimming cost V 7 bases and J 2 bases; bases outside gene matches: 10. Germline V CDR1 and CDR2: SGHNT, YYREEE (reference sequence). The CDR3 totals 15 residues. In nucleotides, the CDR3 is TGTGCCAGCTCCGGGACTAGGGGTTCACAAGAGACCCAGTACTTC. Its translation: CASSGTRGSQETQYF.

The V and J genes are TRBV30 and TRBJ1-1; the D gene is possibly TRBD1 (5 bases). Trimming stripped 0 bases from V and 3 bases from J, with 17 bases between. Germline V gene sequence: CDR1 GTSNPN, CDR2 SVGIG (reference sequence). The CDR3 sequence is 16 residues long. Written as DNA, the CDR3 is TGTGCCTGGAGTGTAATCCAGCCCCAGGGATACACTGAAGCTTTCTTT. It encodes CAWSVIQPQGYTEAFF.

Only a few counts were recorded for this clone. J is TRBJ1-5 and V is TRBV12-3 or TRBV12-4, with D hard to call. Trimming stripped 3 bases from V and 5 bases from J, with 5 bases between. The CDR3 is 12 residues long. CDR3 sequence (DNA): TGTGCCAGCAGTTTCAGGTATCAGCCCCAGCATTTT. Amino acid sequence: CASSFRYQPQHF.

This rearrangement joins TRBV2 to TRBJ2-7; no definite D call. The germline V gene has CDR1 SNHLY and CDR2 FYNNEI. The CDR3 contains 15 residues. V lost 1 base, J lost 5 bases, and 15 bases lay in between. The CDR3 sequence is CASSEGGSFADEQYF. In nucleotides, the CDR3 is TGTGCCAGCAGTGAAGGAGGATCCTTCGCCGACGAGCAGTACTTC.

The CDR3 DNA follows: TGCAGCGTTGCCCCCAGGCGGGGGGTGACCTACGAGCAGTACTTC. Protein product: CSVAPRRGVTYEQYF. The chain links TRBV29-1 to TRBJ2-7; 8 bases match TRBD2. J was trimmed by 2 bases and V by 4 bases; bases with no gene match: 10. The CDR3 loop spans 15 amino acids. Germline V CDR1 and CDR2: SQVTM, ANQGSEA.

This chain connects TRBV18 to TRBJ1-4, with no clear D. This CDR3 is 12 amino acids long. The V gene's germline CDR1 is KGHSH and CDR2 LQKENI. Trimming removed 5 bases from V and 5 bases from J, with 6 bases in between. CDR3 region: CASSSVNEKLFF. DNA of the CDR3: TGTGCCAGCTCATCCGTGAATGAAAAACTGTTTTTT.

The chain combines TRBV5-4 with TRBJ2-7, with 7 bases lining up with TRBD1. The junction had 10 bases not matched to a gene; V was cut back by 4 bases and J by 0 bases. Germline values: CDR1 SGHNT, CDR2 YYREEE (reference sequence). The CDR3 sequence is 16 residues long. CDR3: CASSTRSTGVSYEQYF. The CDR3 DNA follows: TGTGCCAGCAGCACCAGATCCACAGGGGTCTCCTACGAGCAGTACTTC.

This rearrangement joins TRBV19 to TRBJ1-5; 7 nucleotides align to TRBD1. V lost 5 bases, J lost 0 bases, and 7 bases stayed unmatched. Germline CDR1 reads LNHDA; CDR2 reads SQIVND (reference sequence). CDR3 length: 16 residues. CDR3 nucleotides: TGTGCCAGTAGTGGAGGGACAGCTTTTAGCAATCAGCCCCAGCATTTT. Its translation is CASSGGTAFSNQPQHF.

In its sample, this clone was seen a few times. The chain joins TRBV27 to TRBJ1-5; D remains ambiguous. The CDR3 has 16 residues. Germline V gene data show CDR1 as MNHEY and CDR2 as SMNVEV (reference sequence). The ends were cut back, 5 bases at V and 1 base at J, with 15 bases in the middle. The CDR3 coding sequence is TGTGCCAGCAGTCCACTGGGAGGCTCCAGCAATCAGCCCCAGCATTTT. Amino acid sequence: CASSPLGGSSNQPQHF.

This chain joins TRBV19 and TRBJ1-3, with 9 nucleotides matching TRBD1. V dropped 7 bases and J dropped 1; count of bases not matched to a gene: 20. The CDR3 runs 20 residues. Germline values: CDR1 LNHDA, CDR2 SQIVND (reference sequence). The CDR3 protein is CASKTSGTGLVGGSGNTIYF. The CDR3 nucleotides are TGTGCCAGTAAAACTTCCGGGACAGGGCTAGTTGGAGGATCTGGAAACACCATATATTTT.